The rows below give T cell receptor beta chains drawn from one sample of a study of OX40 agonist ivuxolimab in advanced cancers. Clones were sequenced by immunoSEQ multiplex PCR, and TCRdb holds only the in-frame ones, with some missing. The data show about 65,000 clones, roughly 80% seen once. Sequenced here: CD4+ or CD8+ T cells sorted from blood, sampled in a trial of the OX40 agonist ivuxolimab. The receptors come from an adult with an advanced solid tumor such as melanoma, head and neck, liver or kidney cancer. CDR3s leave out the opening cysteine and the closing phenylalanine or tryptophan.

v_gene: TRBV7-2; len: 12; j_gene: TRBJ2-1; CDR3aa: ASSSPRGGSEQF
v_gene: TRBV4-3; len: 16; j_gene: TRBJ1-2; CDR3aa: ASSPRTGGEVSNYGYT
v_gene: TRBV20-1; len: 9; j_gene: TRBJ2-3; CDR3aa: SARVEDTQY
v_gene: TRBV11-3; len: 12; j_gene: TRBJ1-4; CDR3aa: ASSLGATNEKLF
v_gene: TRBV5-8; len: 9; j_gene: TRBJ2-7; CDR3aa: ASSLDFKQY
v_gene: TRBV7-9; len: 12; j_gene: TRBJ2-1; CDR3aa: ASTRQAVYNEQF
v_gene: TRBV6-5; len: 12; j_gene: TRBJ1-3; CDR3aa: ASSFGTAGNTIY
v_gene: TRBV15; len: 12; j_gene: TRBJ1-4; CDR3aa: ATSRGRAREKLF
v_gene: TRBV5-8; len: 11; j_gene: TRBJ2-2; CDR3aa: ASSLGPPGELF
v_gene: TRBV9; len: 15; j_gene: TRBJ2-6; CDR3aa: ASSVQSRGAGANVLT
v_gene: TRBV6-6; len: 14; j_gene: TRBJ2-5; CDR3aa: ASSNLGAGAKETQY
v_gene: TRBV5-4; len: 11; j_gene: TRBJ1-1; CDR3aa: ASSLDWATEAF
v_gene: TRBV5-4; len: 12; j_gene: TRBJ1-2; CDR3aa: ASSLTGGADGYT
v_gene: TRBV19; len: 11; j_gene: TRBJ2-5; CDR3aa: ASSSTSRGTQY
v_gene: TRBV5-1; len: 13; j_gene: TRBJ2-3; CDR3aa: ASSLGQGSPDTQY
v_gene: TRBV2; len: 14; j_gene: TRBJ1-2; CDR3aa: ASSEVVGQVIDGYT
v_gene: TRBV27; len: 9; j_gene: TRBJ2-1; CDR3aa: ASSFGNEQF
v_gene: TRBV11-2; len: 12; j_gene: TRBJ1-3; CDR3aa: ASSLNQGGNTIY
v_gene: TRBV10-3; len: 10; j_gene: TRBJ1-2; CDR3aa: AISQDLYGYT
v_gene: TRBV4-1; len: 12; j_gene: TRBJ2-7; CDR3aa: ASSQVTSSYEQY
v_gene: TRBV18; len: 13; j_gene: TRBJ1-2; CDR3aa: ASSPTDRTFYGYT
v_gene: TRBV2; len: 12; j_gene: TRBJ1-2; CDR3aa: ASSQQGENYGYT
v_gene: TRBV7-6; len: 12; j_gene: TRBJ1-4; CDR3aa: ASSLATPNEKLF
v_gene: TRBV27; len: 14; j_gene: TRBJ1-2; CDR3aa: ASSSPTRGRNYGYT
v_gene: TRBV2; len: 13; j_gene: TRBJ1-1; CDR3aa: ASTDRGLGNTEAF
v_gene: TRBV19; len: 11; j_gene: TRBJ1-1; CDR3aa: ASNSWGHTEAF
v_gene: TRBV5-1; len: 14; j_gene: TRBJ2-3; CDR3aa: ASSPGRLYSTDTQY
v_gene: TRBV7-2; len: 10; j_gene: TRBJ2-2; CDR3aa: ASSQWGGLLF
v_gene: TRBV7-8; len: 16; j_gene: TRBJ1-5; CDR3aa: ASSLGTGGSYSNQPQH
v_gene: TRBV5-1; len: 13; j_gene: TRBJ2-5; CDR3aa: ASSGGTGVLGTQY
v_gene: TRBV2; len: 13; j_gene: TRBJ1-1; CDR3aa: ASSAVTGEVTEAF
v_gene: TRBV7-2; len: 13; j_gene: TRBJ2-1; CDR3aa: ASSLASGSINEQF
v_gene: TRBV11-2; len: 13; j_gene: TRBJ2-1; CDR3aa: ASSLNSGTYNEQF
v_gene: TRBV2; len: 10; j_gene: TRBJ2-7; CDR3aa: ASSLPGVEQY
v_gene: TRBV27; len: 11; j_gene: TRBJ1-6; CDR3aa: ASSREWYSPLH
v_gene: TRBV11-2; len: 13; j_gene: TRBJ2-5; CDR3aa: ASSLVGLAWETQY